The 2 T cell receptor beta chains reported below all come from one sample, sequenced in a study of T-cell memory formation after mild COVID-19 (dated by TCRdb to the early 2020s). The library was prepared using 5' RACE. Sequenced using an Illumina NovaSeq 6000. TCRdb trimmed public reads at Q25 via fastp, called clones via MiXCR and kept in-frame beta chains. CDR3 protein duplicates are merged, each entry listing the most common genes and DNA. Within this sample are 350,000 or so distinct CDR3 sequences, with approximately 21% of them counted one time only. Jointly, the top ten make up around 12% of the sample. Sequencing was carried out using PBMCs or a T cell subset sorted from them (not recorded which). These receptors originate from an adult woman who had mild COVID-19 (a few samples of this study predate the infection). The sample titles of this study are shuffled in the database, so cell type and time point are left out; the donor was told from shared clones.

This clonotype was seen many times. The chain uses TRBV5-1 and TRBJ2-5; possibly TRBD2 for D (6 bases). The CDR3 totals 13 residues. Germline CDR1 is SGHRS and CDR2 is YFSETQ. With 0 bases removed from V and 9 bases from J, the gap between germline ends came to 12 bases. The CDR3 protein is CASSLDPGSPQYF. Written as DNA, the CDR3 is TGCGCCAGCAGCTTGGACCCCGGGAGCCCCCAGTACTTC.

V usage is TRBV7-9 and J usage is TRBJ1-6, with 11 positions matching TRBD1. The V and J ends lost 6 bases and 6 bases, in that order; junction bases with no gene match: 4. Looked up from germline, CDR1 is SEHNR and CDR2 is FQNEAQ (reference sequence). CDR3 size: 15 residues. CDR3 in amino acids: CASSRTGGSNSPLHF. The CDR3 DNA follows: TGTGCCAGCAGTCGGACAGGGGGCAGTAATTCACCCCTCCACTTT.